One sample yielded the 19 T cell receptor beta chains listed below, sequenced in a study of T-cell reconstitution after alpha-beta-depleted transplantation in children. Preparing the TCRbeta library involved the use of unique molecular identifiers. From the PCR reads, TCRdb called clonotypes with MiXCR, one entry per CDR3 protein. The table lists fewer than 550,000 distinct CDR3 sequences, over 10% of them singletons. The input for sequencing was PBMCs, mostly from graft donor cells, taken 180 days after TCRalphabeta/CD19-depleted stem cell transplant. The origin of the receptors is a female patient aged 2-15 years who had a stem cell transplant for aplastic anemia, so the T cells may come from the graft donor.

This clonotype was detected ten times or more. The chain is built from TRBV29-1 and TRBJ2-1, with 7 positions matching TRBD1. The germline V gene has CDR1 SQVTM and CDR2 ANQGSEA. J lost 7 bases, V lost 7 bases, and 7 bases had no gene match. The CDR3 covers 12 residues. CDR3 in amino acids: CSAAPRGNEQFF. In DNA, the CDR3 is TGCAGCGCGGCACCCAGGGGGAATGAGCAGTTCTTC.

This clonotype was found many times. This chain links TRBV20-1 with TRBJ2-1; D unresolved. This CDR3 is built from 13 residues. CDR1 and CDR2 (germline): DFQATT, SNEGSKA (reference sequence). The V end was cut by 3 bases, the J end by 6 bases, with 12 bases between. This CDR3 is CSASQTLLNEQFF. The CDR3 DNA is TGCAGTGCTAGCCAAACCCTACTCAATGAGCAGTTCTTC.

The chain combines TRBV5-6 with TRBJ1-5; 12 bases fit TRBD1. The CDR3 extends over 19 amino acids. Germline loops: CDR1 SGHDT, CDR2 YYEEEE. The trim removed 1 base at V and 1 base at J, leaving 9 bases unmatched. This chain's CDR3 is CASSLMGDRGRWSNQPQHF. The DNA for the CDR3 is TGTGCCAGCAGCTTGATGGGGGACAGGGGGCGTTGGAGCAATCAGCCCCAGCATTTT.

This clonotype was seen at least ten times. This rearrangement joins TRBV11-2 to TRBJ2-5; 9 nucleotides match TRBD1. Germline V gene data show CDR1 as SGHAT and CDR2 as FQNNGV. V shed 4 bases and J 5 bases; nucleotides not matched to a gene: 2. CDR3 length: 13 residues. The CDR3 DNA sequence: TGTGCCAGCAGCTCCGGACAGGGGGAGACCCAGTACTTC. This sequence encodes CASSSGQGETQYF.

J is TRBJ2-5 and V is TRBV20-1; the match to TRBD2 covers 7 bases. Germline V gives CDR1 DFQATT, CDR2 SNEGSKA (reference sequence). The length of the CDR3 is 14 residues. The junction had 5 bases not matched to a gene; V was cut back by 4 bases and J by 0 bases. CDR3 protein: CSATSLADQETQYF. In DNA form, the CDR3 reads TGCAGTGCTACTTCGCTAGCGGACCAAGAGACCCAGTACTTC.

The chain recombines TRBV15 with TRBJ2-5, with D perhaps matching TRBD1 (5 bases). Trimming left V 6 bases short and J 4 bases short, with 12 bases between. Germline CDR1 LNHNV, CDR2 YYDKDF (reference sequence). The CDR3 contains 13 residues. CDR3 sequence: CATRPTGRETQYF. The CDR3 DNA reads TGTGCCACCAGACCTACAGGAAGAGAGACCCAGTACTTC.

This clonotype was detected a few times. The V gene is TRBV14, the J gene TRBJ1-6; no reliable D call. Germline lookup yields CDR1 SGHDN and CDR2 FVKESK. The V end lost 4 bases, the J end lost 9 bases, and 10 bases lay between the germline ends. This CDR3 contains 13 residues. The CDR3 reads CASSLSGVSPLHF. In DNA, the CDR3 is TGTGCCAGCAGCCTTTCTGGAGTTTCACCCCTCCACTTT.

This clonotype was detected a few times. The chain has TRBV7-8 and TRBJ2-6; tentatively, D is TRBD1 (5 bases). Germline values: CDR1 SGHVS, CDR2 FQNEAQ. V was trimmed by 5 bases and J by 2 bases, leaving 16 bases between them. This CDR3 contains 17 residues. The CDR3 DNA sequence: TGTGCCAGCAGCCGAGCTCCGGCAGGGACTGGGGCCAACGTCCTGACTTTC. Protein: CASSRAPAGTGANVLTF.

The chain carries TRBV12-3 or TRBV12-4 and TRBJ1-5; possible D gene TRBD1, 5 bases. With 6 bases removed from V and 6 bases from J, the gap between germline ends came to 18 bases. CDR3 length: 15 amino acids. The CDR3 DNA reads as TGTGCCAGCAGACGGGGGACGGGGCAGCCTCAGCCCCAGCATTTT. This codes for CASRRGTGQPQPQHF.

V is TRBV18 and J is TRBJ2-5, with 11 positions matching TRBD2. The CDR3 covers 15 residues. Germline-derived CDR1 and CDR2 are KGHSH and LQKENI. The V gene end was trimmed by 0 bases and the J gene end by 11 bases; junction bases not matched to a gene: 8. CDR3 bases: TGTGCCAGCTCACCACCTAGCGGGAGGGACGAGAGGCAGTACTTC. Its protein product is CASSPPSGRDERQYF.

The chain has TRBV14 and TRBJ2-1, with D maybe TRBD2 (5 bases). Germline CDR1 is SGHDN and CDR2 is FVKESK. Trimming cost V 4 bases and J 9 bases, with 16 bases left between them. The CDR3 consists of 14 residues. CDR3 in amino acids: CASSPGLIRGEQFF. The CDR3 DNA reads TGTGCCAGCAGCCCTGGACTCATACGGGGTGAGCAGTTCTTC.

The CDR3 sequence is CASTPLPGLNTGELFF. Written as DNA, the CDR3 is TGCGCCAGCACCCCACTACCGGGACTGAACACCGGGGAGCTGTTTTTT. The genes are TRBV5-1 and TRBJ2-2, with D perhaps matching TRBD2 (6 bases). This CDR3 contains 16 residues. Trimming stripped 6 bases from V and 1 base from J, with 16 bases between. The germline V gene has CDR1 SGHRS and CDR2 YFSETQ.

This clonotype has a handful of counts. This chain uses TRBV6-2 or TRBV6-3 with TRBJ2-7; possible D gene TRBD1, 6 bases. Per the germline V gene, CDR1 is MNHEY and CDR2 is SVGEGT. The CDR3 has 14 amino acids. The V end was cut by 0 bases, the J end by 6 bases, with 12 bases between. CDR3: CASSYSRSGAEQYV. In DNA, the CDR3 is TGTGCCAGCAGTTACTCGAGGTCAGGGGCCGAGCAGTACGTC.

The CDR3 nucleotides are TGTGCCAGCAGCTTAGTCCGGTACGCAGATACGCAGTATTTT. Its translation: CASSLVRYADTQYF. The rearrangement links TRBV7-2 to TRBJ2-3; D not certain. From germline, CDR1 is SGHTA and CDR2 FQGNSA. Deletions cut 1 base from V and 4 bases from J, with 9 bases between. The CDR3 has 14 residues.

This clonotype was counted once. The CDR3 DNA reads as TGTGCCACCAGCCACAGTCCCGGGGAGCTGTTTTTT. This gives the protein CATSHSPGELFF. The chain has TRBV24-1 and TRBJ2-2; D unresolved. The CDR3 spans 12 residues. Deletions cut 7 bases from V and 6 bases from J, with 8 bases between. Germline CDR1 and CDR2: KGHDR and SFDVKD.

The CDR3 protein is CASTPGTSKSNEQFF. CDR3 nucleotide sequence: TGTGCCAGCACCCCCGGGACTAGCAAAAGCAATGAGCAGTTCTTC. The chain has TRBV25-1 and TRBJ2-1, with TRBD2 matching 9 bases. The CDR3 runs 15 residues. Germline CDR1 is MGHDK and CDR2 is SYGVNS. V was clipped by 7 bases and J by 6 bases; unmatched bases: 10.

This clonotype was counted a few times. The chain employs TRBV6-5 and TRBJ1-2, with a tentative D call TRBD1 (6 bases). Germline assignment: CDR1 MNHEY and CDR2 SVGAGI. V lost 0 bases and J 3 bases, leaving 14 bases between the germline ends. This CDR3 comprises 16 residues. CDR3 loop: CASSYSRRGGDYGYTF. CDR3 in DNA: TGTGCCAGCAGTTACTCGAGGCGGGGGGGCGACTATGGCTACACCTTC.

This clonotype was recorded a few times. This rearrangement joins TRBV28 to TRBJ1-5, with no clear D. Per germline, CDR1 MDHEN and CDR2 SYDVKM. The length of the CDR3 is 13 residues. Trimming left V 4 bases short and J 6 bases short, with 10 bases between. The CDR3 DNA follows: TGTGCCAGCAGTTGGGTTGGCGGTCAGCCCCAGCATTTT. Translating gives CASSWVGGQPQHF.

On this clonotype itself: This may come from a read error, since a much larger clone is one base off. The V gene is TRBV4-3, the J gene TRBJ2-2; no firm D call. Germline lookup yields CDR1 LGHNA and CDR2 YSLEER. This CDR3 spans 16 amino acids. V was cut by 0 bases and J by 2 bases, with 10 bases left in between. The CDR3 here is CASSQEQVPNTGELFF. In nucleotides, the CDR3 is TGCGCCAGCAGCCAAGAGCAGGTTCCCAACACCGGGGAGCTGTTTTTT.